The following is a TCR beta chain sequence with its context. Its antigen is undetermined. 5'RACE template switching generated TCR cDNA, adding a universal primer site and UMIs. A single record per CDR3 protein comes from TCRdb applying MiXCR to the 5' RACE reads. The sample lists 400,000 or so distinct CDR3 sequences; around 20% were seen once. Trimming removed 4 bases from V and 7 bases from J, with 5 bases in between. Per germline, CDR1 SEHNR and CDR2 FQNEAQ (reference sequence). There are 12 residues in the CDR3. This sample was included in a study of T cells after yellow fever vaccination. Whole-study findings and limits: A small proportion of clonotypes was detected in both the CD4 and CD8 compartments. The bulk population could contribute abundant contaminating clonotypes to FACS-sorted repertoires. The secondary T-cell response peaked on day 5, not day 15, but was weaker.

This receptor was taken from a man aged 18 to 35 who received the YFV17D yellow fever vaccine. The material was PBMCs, obtained before the yellow fever booster vaccination. The J gene is TRBJ1-6, the V gene TRBV7-9; D is unclear. The CDR3 loop reads CASSYRNSPLHF. Written as DNA, the CDR3 is TGTGCCAGCAGCTACAGAAATTCACCCCTCCACTTT. Variable domain in full (rest from reference TRBV7-9 and TRBJ1-6): DTGVSQNPRHKITKRGQNVTFRCDPISEHNRLYWYRQTLGQGPEFLTYFQNEAQLEKSRLLSDRFSAERPKGSFSTLEIQRTEQGDSAMYLCASSYRNSPLHFGNGTRLTVT.